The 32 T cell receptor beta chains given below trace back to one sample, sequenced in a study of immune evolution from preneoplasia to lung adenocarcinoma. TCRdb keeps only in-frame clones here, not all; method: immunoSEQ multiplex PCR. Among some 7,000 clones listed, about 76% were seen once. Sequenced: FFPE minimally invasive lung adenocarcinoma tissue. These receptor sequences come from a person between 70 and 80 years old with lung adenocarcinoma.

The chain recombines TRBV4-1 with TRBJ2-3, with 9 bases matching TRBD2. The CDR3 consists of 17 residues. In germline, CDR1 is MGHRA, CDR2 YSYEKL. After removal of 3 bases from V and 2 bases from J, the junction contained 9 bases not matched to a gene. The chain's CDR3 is CASSQVPLAGNTDTQYF. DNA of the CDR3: TGCGCCAGCAGCCAGGTTCCGCTAGCGGGGAACACAGATACGCAGTATTTT.

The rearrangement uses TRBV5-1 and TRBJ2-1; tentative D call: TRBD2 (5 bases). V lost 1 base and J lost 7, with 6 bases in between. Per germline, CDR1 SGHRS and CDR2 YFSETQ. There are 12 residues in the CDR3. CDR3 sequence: CASSLTRNEQFF. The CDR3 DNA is TGCGCCAGCAGCTTGACTAGGAATGAGCAGTTCTTC.

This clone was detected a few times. The CDR3 bases are TGTGCCAGCAGCCGAGCGGGCGCCTACGAGCAGTACTTC. It translates to CASSRAGAYEQYF. This chain joins TRBV7-2 and TRBJ2-7; possibly TRBD2 for D (6 bases). Trimming shortened V by 5 bases and J by 2 bases, and 10 bases separated the two germline ends. The germline CDR1 and CDR2 sequences are SGHTA and FQGNSA. This CDR3 is 13 amino acids long. Combining the CDR3 with reference TRBV7-2 and TRBJ2-7 gives the whole variable domain GAGVSQSPSNKVTEKGKDVELRCDPISGHTALYWYRQSLGQGLEFLIYFQGNSAPDKSGLPSDRFSAERTGGSVSTLTIQRTQQEDSAVYLCASSRAGAYEQYFGPGTRLTVT.

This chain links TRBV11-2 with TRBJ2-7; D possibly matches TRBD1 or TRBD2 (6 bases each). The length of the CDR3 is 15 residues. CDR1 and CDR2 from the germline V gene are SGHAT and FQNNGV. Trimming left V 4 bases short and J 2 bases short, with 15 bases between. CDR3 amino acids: CASSWGRGSPYEQYF. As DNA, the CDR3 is TGTGCCAGCAGCTGGGGGCGGGGATCCCCCTACGAGCAGTACTTC.

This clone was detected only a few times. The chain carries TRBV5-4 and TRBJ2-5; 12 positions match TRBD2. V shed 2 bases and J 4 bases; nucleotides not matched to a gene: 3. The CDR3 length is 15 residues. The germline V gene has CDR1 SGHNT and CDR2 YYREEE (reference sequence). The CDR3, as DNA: TGTGCCAGCAGCTTACGGACTAGCGGGGCAGAGACCCAGTACTTC. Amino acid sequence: CASSLRTSGAETQYF.

The CDR3 loop is CASSTPLPGLAGYTQYF. The CDR3 DNA sequence: TGTGCCAGCAGCACACCCCTACCTGGGCTAGCGGGGTATACGCAGTATTTT. This chain connects TRBV7-9 to TRBJ2-3; 9 bases match TRBD2. The length of the CDR3 is 17 residues. Germline V gene data show CDR1 as SEHNR and CDR2 as FQNEAQ (reference sequence). With 5 bases clipped from V and 7 bases from J, the junction kept 16 bases outside the gene matches.

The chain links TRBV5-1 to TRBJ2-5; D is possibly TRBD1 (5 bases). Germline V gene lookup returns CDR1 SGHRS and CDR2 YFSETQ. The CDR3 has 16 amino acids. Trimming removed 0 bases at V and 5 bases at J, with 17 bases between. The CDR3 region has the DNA TGCGCCAGCAGCTTGGCCGGCCAGGGTTACGGGGAGACCCAGTACTTC. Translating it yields CASSLAGQGYGETQYF.

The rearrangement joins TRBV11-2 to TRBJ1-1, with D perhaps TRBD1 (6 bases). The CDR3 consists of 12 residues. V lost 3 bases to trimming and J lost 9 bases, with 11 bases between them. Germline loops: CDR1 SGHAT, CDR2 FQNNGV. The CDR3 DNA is TGTGCCAGCAGCTTGGGAACAGGGCAAGCTTTCTTT. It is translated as CASSLGTGQAFF.

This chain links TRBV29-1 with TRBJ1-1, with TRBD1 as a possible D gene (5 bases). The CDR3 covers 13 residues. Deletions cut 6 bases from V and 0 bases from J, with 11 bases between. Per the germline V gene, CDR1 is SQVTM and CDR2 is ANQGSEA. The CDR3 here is CSVAARVNTEAFF. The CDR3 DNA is TGCAGCGTCGCCGCCAGGGTGAACACTGAAGCTTTCTTT.

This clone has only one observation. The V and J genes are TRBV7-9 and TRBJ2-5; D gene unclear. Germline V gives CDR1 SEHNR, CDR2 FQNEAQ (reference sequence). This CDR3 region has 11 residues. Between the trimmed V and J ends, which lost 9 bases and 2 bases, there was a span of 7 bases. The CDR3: CASGAQETQYF. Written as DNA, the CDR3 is TGTGCCAGTGGAGCACAAGAGACCCAGTACTTC.

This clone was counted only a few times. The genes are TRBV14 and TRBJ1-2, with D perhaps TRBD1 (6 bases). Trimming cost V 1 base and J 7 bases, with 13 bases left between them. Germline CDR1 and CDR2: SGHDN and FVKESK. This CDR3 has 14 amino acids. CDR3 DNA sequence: TGTGCCAGCAGCCAAGGCAGCAGGGGCAGTGGCTACACCTTC. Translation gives CASSQGSRGSGYTF.

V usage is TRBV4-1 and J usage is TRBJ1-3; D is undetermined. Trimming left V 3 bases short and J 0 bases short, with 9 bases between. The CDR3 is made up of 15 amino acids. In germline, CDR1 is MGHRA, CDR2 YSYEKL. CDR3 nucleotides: TGCGCCAGCAGCCAGAGGAGAGGCTCTGGAAACACCATATATTTT. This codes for CASSQRRGSGNTIYF.

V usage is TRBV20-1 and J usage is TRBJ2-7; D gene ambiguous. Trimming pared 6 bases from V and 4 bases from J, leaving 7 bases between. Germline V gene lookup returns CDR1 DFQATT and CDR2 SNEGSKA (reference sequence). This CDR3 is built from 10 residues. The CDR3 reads CSALKYEQYF. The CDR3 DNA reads TGCAGTGCCTTAAAGTACGAGCAGTACTTC.

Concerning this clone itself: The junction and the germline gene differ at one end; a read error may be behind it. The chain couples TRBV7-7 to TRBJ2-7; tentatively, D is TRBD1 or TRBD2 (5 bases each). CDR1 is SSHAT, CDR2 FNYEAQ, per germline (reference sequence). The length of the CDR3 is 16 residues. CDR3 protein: CASSLCVGRESYEQYF. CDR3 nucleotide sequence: TGTGCTAGCAGCTTATGTGTGGGACGGGAATCCTACGAGCAGTACTTC.

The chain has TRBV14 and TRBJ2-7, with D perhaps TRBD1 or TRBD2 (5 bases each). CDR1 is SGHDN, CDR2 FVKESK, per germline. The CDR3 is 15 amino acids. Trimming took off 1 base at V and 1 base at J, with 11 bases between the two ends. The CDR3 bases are TGTGCCAGCAGCCAAGGGTTCGGGGCGTCCTACGAGCAGTACTTC. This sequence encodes CASSQGFGASYEQYF. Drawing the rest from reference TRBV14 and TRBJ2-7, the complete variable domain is EAGVTQFPSHSVIEKGQTVTLRCDPISGHDNLYWYRRVMGKEIKFLLHFVKESKQDESGMPNNRFLAERTGGTYSTLKVQPAELEDSGVYFCASSQGFGASYEQYFGPGTRLTVT.

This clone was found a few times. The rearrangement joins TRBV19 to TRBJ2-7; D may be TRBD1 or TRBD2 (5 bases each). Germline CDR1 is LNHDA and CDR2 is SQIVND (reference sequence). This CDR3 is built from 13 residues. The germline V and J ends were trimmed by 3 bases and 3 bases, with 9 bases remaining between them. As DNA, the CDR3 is TGTGCCAGTAGTATTGGGACGCACTACGAGCAGTACTTC. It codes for CASSIGTHYEQYF.

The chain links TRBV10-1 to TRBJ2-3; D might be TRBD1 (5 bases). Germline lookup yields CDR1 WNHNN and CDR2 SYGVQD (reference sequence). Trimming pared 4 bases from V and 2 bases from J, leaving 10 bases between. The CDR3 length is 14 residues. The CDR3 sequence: CASSVREFTDTQYF. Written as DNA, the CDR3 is TGCGCCAGCAGTGTCAGGGAATTCACAGATACGCAGTATTTT.

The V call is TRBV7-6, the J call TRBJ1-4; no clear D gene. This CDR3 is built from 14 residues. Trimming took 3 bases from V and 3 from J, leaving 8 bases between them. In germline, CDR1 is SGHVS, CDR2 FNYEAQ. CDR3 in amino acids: CASSLDGPNEKLFF. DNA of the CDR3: TGTGCCAGCAGCTTGGACGGACCTAATGAAAAACTGTTTTTT. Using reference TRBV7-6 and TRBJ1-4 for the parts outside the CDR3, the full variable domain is GAGVSQSPRYKVTKRGQDVALRCDPISGHVSLYWYRQALGQGPEFLTYFNYEAQQDKSGLPNDRFSAERPEGSISTLTIQRTEQRDSAMYRCASSLDGPNEKLFFGSGTQLSVL.

CDR3: CASRQDRASGRPQHF. The CDR3 DNA reads TGTGCCAGCAGACAAGACAGGGCTTCTGGGAGGCCCCAGCATTTT. This chain links TRBV9 with TRBJ1-5, with 7 bases fitting TRBD1. V shed 5 bases and J 9 bases; nucleotides not matched to a gene: 14. The CDR3 extends over 15 amino acids. Germline CDR1 SGDLS, CDR2 YYNGEE. Full variable domain (rest looked up from reference TRBV9 and TRBJ1-5): DSGVTQTPKHLITATGQRVTLRCSPRSGDLSVYWYQQSLDQGLQFLIQYYNGEERAKGNILERFSAQQFPDLHSELNLSSLELGDSALYFCASRQDRASGRPQHFGDGTRLSIL.

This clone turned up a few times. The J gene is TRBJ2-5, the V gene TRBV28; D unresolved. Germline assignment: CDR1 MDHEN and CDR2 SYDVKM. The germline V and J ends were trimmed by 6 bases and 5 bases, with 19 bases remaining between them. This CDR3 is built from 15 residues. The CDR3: CASSEWAALTETQYF. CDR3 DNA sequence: TGTGCCAGCAGCGAGTGGGCAGCCCTAACGGAGACCCAGTACTTC.

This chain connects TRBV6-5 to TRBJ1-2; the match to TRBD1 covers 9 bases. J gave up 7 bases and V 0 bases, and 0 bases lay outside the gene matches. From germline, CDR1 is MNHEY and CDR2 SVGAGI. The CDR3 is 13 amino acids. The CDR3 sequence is CASSYSTGGGYTF. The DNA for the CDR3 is TGTGCCAGCAGTTACTCGACAGGGGGTGGCTACACCTTC.

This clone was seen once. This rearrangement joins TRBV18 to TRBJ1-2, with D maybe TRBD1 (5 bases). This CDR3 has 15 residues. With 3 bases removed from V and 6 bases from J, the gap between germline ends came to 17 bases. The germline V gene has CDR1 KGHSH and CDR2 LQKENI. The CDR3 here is CASSPTPTGIHGYTF. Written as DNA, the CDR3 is TGTGCCAGCTCACCGACCCCAACAGGAATCCATGGCTACACCTTC.

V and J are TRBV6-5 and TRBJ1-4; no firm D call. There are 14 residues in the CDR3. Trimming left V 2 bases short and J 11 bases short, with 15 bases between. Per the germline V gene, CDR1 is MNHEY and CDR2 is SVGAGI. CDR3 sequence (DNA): TGTGCCAGCAGTTACAGTTGGTCTGATGGGAAACTGTTTTTT. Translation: CASSYSWSDGKLFF.

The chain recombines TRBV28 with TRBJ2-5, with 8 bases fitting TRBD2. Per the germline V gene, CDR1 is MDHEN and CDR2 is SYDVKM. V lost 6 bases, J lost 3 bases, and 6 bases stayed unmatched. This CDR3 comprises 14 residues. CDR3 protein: CASRTLAGKETQYF. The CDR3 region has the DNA TGTGCCAGCAGGACCCTAGCGGGTAAAGAGACCCAGTACTTC.

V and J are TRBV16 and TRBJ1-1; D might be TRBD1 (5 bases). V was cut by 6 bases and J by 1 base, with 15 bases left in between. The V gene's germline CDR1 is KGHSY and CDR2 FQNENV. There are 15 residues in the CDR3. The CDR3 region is CASSLNIDRNTEAFF. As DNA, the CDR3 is TGTGCCAGCAGTCTCAACATCGACAGGAACACTGAAGCTTTCTTT.

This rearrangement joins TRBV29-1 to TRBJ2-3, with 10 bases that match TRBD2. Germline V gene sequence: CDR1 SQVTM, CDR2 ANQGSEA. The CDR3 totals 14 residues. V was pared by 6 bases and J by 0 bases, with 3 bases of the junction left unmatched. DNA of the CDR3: TGCAGCGTACCGACTAGCGGGAGCACAGATACGCAGTATTTT. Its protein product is CSVPTSGSTDTQYF.

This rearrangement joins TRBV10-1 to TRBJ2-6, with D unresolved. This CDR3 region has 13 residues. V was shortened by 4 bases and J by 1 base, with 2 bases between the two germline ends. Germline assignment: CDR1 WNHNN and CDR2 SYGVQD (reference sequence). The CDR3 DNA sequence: TGCGCCAGCAGTGGTTCTGGGGCCAACGTCCTGACTTTC. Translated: CASSGSGANVLTF.

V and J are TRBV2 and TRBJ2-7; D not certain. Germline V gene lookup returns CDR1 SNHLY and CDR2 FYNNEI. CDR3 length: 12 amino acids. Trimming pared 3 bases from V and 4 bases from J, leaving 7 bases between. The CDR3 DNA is TGTGCCAGCAGTGAGGGGATTTACGAGCAGTACTTC. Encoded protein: CASSEGIYEQYF.

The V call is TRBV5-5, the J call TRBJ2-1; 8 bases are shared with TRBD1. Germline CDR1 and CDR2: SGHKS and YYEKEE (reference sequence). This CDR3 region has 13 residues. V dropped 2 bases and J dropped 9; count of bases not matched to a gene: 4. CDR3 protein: CASSFVTGVEQFF. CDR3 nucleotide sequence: TGTGCCAGCAGCTTTGTGACAGGGGTTGAGCAGTTCTTC.

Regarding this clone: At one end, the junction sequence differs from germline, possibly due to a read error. The CDR3: CASSLGGSTDTQYF. In DNA, the CDR3 is TGTGCCAGTAGCTTAGGAGGGAGTACAGATACGCAGTATTTT. The chain combines TRBV11-3 with TRBJ2-3; possible D gene TRBD2, 6 bases. CDR1 is SGHNT and CDR2 is YENEEA in the germline V gene. The CDR3 loop spans 14 amino acids.

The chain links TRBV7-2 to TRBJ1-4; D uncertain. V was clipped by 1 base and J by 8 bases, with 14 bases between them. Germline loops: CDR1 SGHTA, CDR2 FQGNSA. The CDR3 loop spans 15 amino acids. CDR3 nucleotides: TGTGCCAGCAGCTTAGGGGCTCATCTGGTGGAAAAACTGTTTTTT. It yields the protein CASSLGAHLVEKLFF.

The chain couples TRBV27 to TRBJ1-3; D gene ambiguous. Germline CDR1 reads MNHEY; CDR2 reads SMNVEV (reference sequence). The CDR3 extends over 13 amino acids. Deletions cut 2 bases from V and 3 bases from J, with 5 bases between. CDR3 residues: CASSLNGGNTIYF. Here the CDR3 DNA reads TGTGCCAGCAGTTTAAATGGTGGAAACACCATATATTTT.